A selection of T cell receptor beta chains follows, all from one sample in a study of spatial heterogeneity in lung cancer. Each CDR3 protein is one row after TCRdb ran MiXCR on the 5' RACE reads. The sample shows approximately 110,000 distinct CDR3 sequences, approximately 10% of them seen only once. Here the sequenced sample was PBMCs, taken at follow-up. All receptors come from a female donor with early-stage non-small cell lung cancer. CDR3s include the opening cysteine and the closing phenylalanine or tryptophan. The order of the fields is V gene, J gene, clone size, CDR3 protein. Only some rows state a clone size, as once, few, many or a class for expanded clones.

TRBV3-1	TRBJ1-5	few	CASSPLWNSNQPQHF
TRBV7-2	TRBJ2-7	many	CASSSTRDRREQYF
TRBV20-1	TRBJ1-1	.	CSARDRAKYTEAFF
TRBV28	TRBJ2-4	many	CASSFTTGTAAGQAKNIQYF
TRBV6-6	TRBJ1-1	many	CASSSPSGWLNTEAFF
TRBV18	TRBJ2-2	many	CASSRLEGSDTGELFF
TRBV2	TRBJ1-4	.	CATHHGGRDEKLFF
TRBV9	TRBJ2-5	many	CASSSLSRGPQETQYF
TRBV5-1	TRBJ2-2	many	CASSPSQGTGELFF
TRBV5-1	TRBJ2-1	few	CASSVGGAGKDEQFF
TRBV3-1	TRBJ2-7	.	CASSAGQGSYEQYF
TRBV9	TRBJ2-3	few	CASSVANTDTQYF
TRBV30	TRBJ1-3	.	CAWMRDSGNTIYF
TRBV11-3	TRBJ1-6	few	CASSQNTDLGTGGANSPLHF
TRBV4-2	TRBJ2-1	.	CASSQGSGRAYNEQFF
TRBV7-2	TRBJ2-2	.	CASPQGVIDTGELFF
TRBV18	TRBJ2-7	many	CASSPQPLGWGAYEQYF
TRBV29-1	TRBJ1-4	few	CSVDYDGAGEKLFF
TRBV27	TRBJ2-2	many	CASGREGGELFF
TRBV28	TRBJ1-6	.	CASSLAGDTYNSPLHF
TRBV7-3	TRBJ2-5	.	CASSRGLAGETQYF
TRBV27	TRBJ2-1	few	CASSPTSGTPGEQFF
TRBV6-5	TRBJ2-7	.	CASSYSPGAVYEQYF
TRBV28	TRBJ2-7	.	CASSFPFSWERTHYEQYF
TRBV4-2	TRBJ2-3	many	CASSPLGQPTDTQYF
TRBV20-1	TRBJ1-2	many	CSATDNYGYTF
TRBV18	TRBJ2-2	few	CASSPIAVGDTGELFF
TRBV12-3/TRBV12-4	TRBJ2-7	few	CASSEPGTGGEQYF
TRBV18	TRBJ2-5	.	CASSPYPQETQYF
TRBV29-1	TRBJ1-2	many	CSVAPGDGYTF
TRBV28	TRBJ2-7	few	CASRDRWVRSSYEQYF
TRBV28	TRBJ1-5	many	CASNKPQGSNQPQHF
TRBV6-1	TRBJ2-2	.	CASSEQTNTGELFF